This T cell receptor beta chain was recovered during a study of T cells in Graves' hyperthyroidism and ophthalmopathy (dated by TCRdb to the late 2010s). In the study overall: Peripheral blood was collected at initial diagnosis, before any treatment. The paper reports TCR Vbeta CDR3 sequencing of approximately 140 peripheral blood samples: 43 ophthalmopathy, some 80 hyperthyroidism and around 17 progressor patients. After sampling, hyperthyroidism patients received methimazole starting at 30 mg daily, and ophthalmopathy patients received high-dose intravenous methylprednisolone. In addition, the study compared T-cell repertoires in thyroid tissue and in blood from 6 or 7 Graves' hyperthyroidism patients. Prospective prediction of ophthalmopathy was tested in an independent validation cohort consisting of about 19 hyperthyroidism patients and 15 to 17 patients who later progressed to ophthalmopathy. To identify TCR V-J signatures that set the groups apart, the researchers used a discovery cohort of 90 to 100 patients, made up of 43 with Graves' ophthalmopathy and approximately 57 with stable Graves' hyperthyroidism. The roughly 94 discovery patients were randomly split 7:3 into training and test sets.

Moderately to severely active disease, a Clinical Activity Score of at least 3, a NOSPECS grade of at least 4, and a duration under 3 months were present in ophthalmopathy patients. Patients with uncontrolled infections, other autoimmune diseases, pregnancy or lactation were excluded. Diagnoses were established on the basis of clinical symptoms, serum thyroxine and TRAb, thyroid ultrasound, and orbital computed tomography. PBMCs were isolated from more than 9 ml of fresh peripheral blood by Ficoll-Paque density gradient centrifugation. Trizol reagent was used to extract total RNA, and RNA quality was then checked on an Agilent 2100 Bioanalyzer. Points the paper makes about the study in general: Blood samples also contained most of the expanded thyroid clonotypes (frequency above 0.001), which suggests that blood repertoires may reflect thyroid immune responses. Ophthalmopathy was separated from stable hyperthyroidism by a 13 V-J signature model, with over 85% sensitivity and 81% to 83% specificity obtained in cross-validation and 80%/75% obtained in testing. In validation, the model predicted progression to ophthalmopathy with approximately 70% sensitivity and less than 80% specificity, a median of 6.5 months before onset. No statistical method was used to set the sample size in advance, and investigators knew the group allocation.

There are many counts of this clonotype. The clone's antigen remains unknown. Nothing much larger sits one base from this clone, and base qualities are not available. The TCR beta CDR3 regions were amplified from the RNA transcripts. For the first round of RT-PCR on the TCR CDR3, the HTBI primer set was used together with the Qiagen OneStep RT-PCR kit. Libraries were constructed in a second round of multiplex PCR, after which size selection and purification were performed. Sequencing of the libraries was done on an Illumina HiSeq2000 using paired-end 100 bp reads. Concerning the study's data processing: SOAPnuke was used to process the raw data, removing reads that contained adapters or uncalled bases, had a mean Phred below 15, or lacked an exact match to the constant primer or identifier. High-quality paired reads were merged with COPE v1.2.5, and unique nucleotide sequences were defined as clonotypes. MiTCR v1.1 was used to align clonotypes to the IMGT TRBV, TRBD and TRBJ reference segments. Only V-J combinations with frequency above 0.0001, covering 99% to 99.2% of repertoires, were analysed. The TCS score was defined as F50 (clonal expansion) divided by E x V (chaos), with BLOSUM62-based TCRdist calculated between CDR3 peptides within each V-J. Welch's t-statistics and random forest reduced roughly 500 V-J features to roughly 13, which were used in a naive Bayes classifier (R e1071). TCRdb itself trimmed the public reads at Q25 with fastp, ran MiXCR and retained productive beta chains. For every CDR3 protein sequence, its rows merge into one entry that carries the most common genes and DNA. It is TCRdb's table, rather than the study itself, that gives the V and J calls and clone size. The sample table shows about 500,000 distinct CDR3 sequences, and about 16% are seen once. The ten largest clones represent 25% to 35% of the sample.

The receptor was derived from a woman in her 30s with Graves' ophthalmopathy. The specimen was blood.

The nucleotides read TGTGCCAGCAGTGAATCAAGGGGGCAGGATGGCTACACCTTC. This sequence encodes CASSESRGQDGYTF. Rearrangement joined TRBV2 to TRBJ1-2, with 7 bases matching TRBD1. V ends up 2 bases short and J 6 bases short, with an unmatched junction base count of 6. The CDR3 goes from the cysteine to the phenylalanine over 14 residues. The DNA shown is the 42-base CDR3, in frame from base 1. Per the germline V gene, SNHLY is the CDR1 and FYNNEI is the CDR2. This CDR3, with the reference TRBV2 and TRBJ1-2 proteins standing in past its ends, gives the full variable domain EPEVTQTPSHQVTQMGQEVILRCVPISNHLYFYWYRQILGQKVEFLVSFYNNEISEKSEIFDDQFSVERPDGSNFTLKIRSTKLEDSAMYFCASSESRGQDGYTFGSGTRLTVV.